The clone carrying this TCR beta chain was counted a few times. The CDR3 runs 14 residues. Trimming took 8 bases from V and 2 from J, leaving 13 bases between them. The V gene's germline CDR1 is ENHRY and CDR2 SYGVKD. These data belong to a study of brain T cells in children with intractable seizures. Time point: blood from clinic visit 5 months post-surgery; TSC patient then seizure free. Assay: immunoSEQ multiplex PCR; the TCRdb copy retains only in-frame clones and omits some. The sample has about 340,000 clones, 93% seen once. The receptor was derived from a boy under two years old with tuberous sclerosis and intractable seizures. The gene calls are TRBV10-3 and TRBJ2-1; D uncertain. Sequenced material: peripheral blood, taken approximately 5 months after surgery. This chain's CDR3 is CAIGQSRTYNEQFF. The DNA for the CDR3 is TGTGCCATCGGGCAGTCCCGCACCTACAATGAGCAGTTCTTC.